The 16 T cell receptor beta chains below come from one sample, sequenced in a study of T-cell reconstitution after alpha-beta-depleted transplantation in children. Preparation of the TCRbeta library involved a method that used unique molecular identifiers. TCRdb fed the PCR reads into MiXCR, producing one record per CDR3 protein. Of approximately 70,000 distinct CDR3 sequences in the sample, just under 5% are singletons; the top ten hold about 19%. The sample consisted of PBMCs, mostly from graft donor cells, taken 180 days after TCRalphabeta/CD19-depleted stem cell transplant. These receptor sequences come from a boy in the first two years of life who had a stem cell transplant for acute myeloid leukemia, so the T cells may come from the graft donor.

The table lists this clonotype with many counts. The chain uses TRBV20-1 and TRBJ1-3, with D unresolved. Germline CDR1 is DFQATT and CDR2 is SNEGSKA (reference sequence). V lost 2 bases and J lost 4, with 9 bases in between. CDR3 length: 13 amino acids. In DNA, the CDR3 is TGCAGTGCTAGATTCTCCGCGGGAAACACCATATATTTT. Residues: CSARFSAGNTIYF.

The sample holds many counts of this clonotype. The genes are TRBV7-2 and TRBJ2-2; a possible D gene is TRBD1 (8 bases). The CDR3 extends over 18 amino acids. Trimming took 5 bases from V and 0 from J, leaving 19 bases between them. The germline V gene encodes CDR1 SGHTA and CDR2 FQGNSA. CDR3 residues: CASSPGRGTGTNTGELFF. The CDR3 DNA is TGTGCCAGCAGCCCAGGGAGGGGGACAGGAACGAACACCGGGGAGCTGTTTTTT.

This clonotype came up many times. V usage is TRBV12-3 or TRBV12-4 and J usage is TRBJ2-5; D possibly corresponds to TRBD1 (6 bases). V lost 6 bases and J 4 bases, leaving 15 bases between the germline ends. The CDR3 sequence is 14 residues long. CDR3 residues: CASSTYPRGETQYF. CDR3 DNA sequence: TGTGCCAGCAGCACATACCCCAGGGGAGAGACCCAGTACTTC.

This clonotype was counted ten times or more. CDR3 nucleotides: TGCAGTGCCGAGGCTGGAGGCTTGAGAGTGTATAGCAATCAGCCCCAGCATTTT. Its protein product is CSAEAGGLRVYSNQPQHF. The chain uses TRBV20-1 and TRBJ1-5; no firm D call. Trimming removed 6 bases at V and 0 bases at J, with 24 bases between. The CDR3 contains 18 residues. Germline CDR1 reads DFQATT; CDR2 reads SNEGSKA (reference sequence).

This clonotype has a count of ten or more. The rearrangement links TRBV7-2 to TRBJ2-3, with 7 bases identical to TRBD2. There are 15 residues in the CDR3. The V segment lost 7 bases and the J segment 2 bases; nucleotides outside the gene matches: 9. Germline CDR1 reads SGHTA; CDR2 reads FQGNSA. The CDR3 is CASKGSGLSTDTQYF. CDR3 DNA sequence: TGTGCCAGCAAGGGGTCGGGACTATCCACAGATACGCAGTATTTT.

This clonotype was seen many times. The V and J genes are TRBV29-1 and TRBJ2-2; D is unresolved. The CDR3 contains 12 residues. Trimming took 6 bases from V and 4 from J, leaving 9 bases between them. Germline V gene lookup returns CDR1 SQVTM and CDR2 ANQGSEA. CDR3 sequence reads: CSVVLLTGELFF. CDR3 in DNA: TGCAGCGTCGTTCTGCTCACCGGGGAGCTGTTTTTT.

This clonotype was observed a handful of times. The V and J genes are TRBV5-1 and TRBJ2-7; perhaps TRBD2 as D (6 bases). With 0 bases removed from V and 5 bases from J, the gap between germline ends came to 15 bases. The CDR3 extends over 15 amino acids. CDR1 and CDR2 from the germline V gene are SGHRS and YFSETQ. CDR3 protein: CASSLGGAREDEQYV. The CDR3 nucleotides read TGCGCCAGCAGCTTGGGGGGCGCCAGGGAGGACGAGCAGTACGTC.

This clonotype was counted at least ten times. This chain connects TRBV12-3 or TRBV12-4 to TRBJ2-7; TRBD1 is a possible D gene (5 bases). V was pared by 5 bases and J by 5 bases, with 7 bases between. CDR3 length: 11 residues. Here the CDR3 reads CASSQGNEQYF. CDR3 DNA sequence: TGTGCCAGCAGTCAGGGCAACGAGCAGTACTTC.

This clonotype came up many times. The chain links TRBV7-6 to TRBJ2-1; D remains unclear. The length of the CDR3 is 13 residues. In germline, CDR1 is SGHVS, CDR2 FNYEAQ. V gave up 5 bases and J gave up 5 bases, with 10 bases separating them. Written as DNA, the CDR3 is TGTGCCAGCAGCCGAGGAAGAAACAATGAGCAGTTCTTC. Residues: CASSRGRNNEQFF. The entire variable domain, with the rest obtained from reference TRBV7-6 and TRBJ2-1, is as follows: GAGVSQSPRYKVTKRGQDVALRCDPISGHVSLYWYRQALGQGPEFLTYFNYEAQQDKSGLPNDRFSAERPEGSISTLTIQRTEQRDSAMYRCASSRGRNNEQFFGPGTRLTVL.

This clonotype appeared many times. V usage is TRBV7-3 and J usage is TRBJ2-2; TRBD2 agrees at 7 bases. The V gene end was trimmed by 4 bases and the J gene end by 0 bases; junction bases not matched to a gene: 8. Germline assignment: CDR1 SGHTA and CDR2 FQGTGA. CDR3 length equals 17 residues. This CDR3 reads CASSSPRGESNTGELFF. DNA of the CDR3: TGTGCCAGCAGCTCCCCCCGGGGGGAATCGAACACCGGGGAGCTGTTTTTT.

Concerning this clonotype: The junction shows a germline mismatch at one end, possibly a read error. The chain joins TRBV12-3 or TRBV12-4 to TRBJ2-7; the D call may be TRBD1 or TRBD2 (5 bases each). The CDR3 consists of 18 residues. CDR3 amino acids: CACSLAPLSGTLSYEQYF. CDR3 DNA sequence: TGTGCCTGCAGTTTAGCGCCCCTATCCGGGACGCTATCCTACGAGCAGTACTTC.

This clonotype occurred many times. V is TRBV12-3 or TRBV12-4 and J is TRBJ1-1; 7 bases match TRBD1. The CDR3 has 14 residues. Trimming at V came to 7 bases and at J to 6 bases, leaving 11 bases not matched to a gene. CDR3 bases: TGTGCCAGCATACGCCGGGGGACAGCTCCTGAAGCTTTCTTT. This codes for CASIRRGTAPEAFF.

This clonotype occurred many times. The chain recombines TRBV14 with TRBJ1-6; D remains unclear. Germline assignment: CDR1 SGHDN and CDR2 FVKESK. The CDR3 contains 13 residues. Trimming removed 2 bases from V and 7 bases from J, with 6 bases in between. CDR3 nucleotides: TGTGCCAGCAGCCAAACGTGGAATTCACCCCTCCACTTT. It translates to CASSQTWNSPLHF.

This clonotype was observed at least ten times. The chain employs TRBV29-1 and TRBJ1-5; TRBD1 aligns across 10 bases. Losses at the gene ends were 6 bases for V and 5 bases for J; bases not matched to a gene: 4. The length of the CDR3 is 13 residues. Germline CDR1 SQVTM, CDR2 ANQGSEA. DNA for the CDR3: TGCAGCGTCGCCGGGACAGGGGATCAGCCCCAGCATTTT. It yields the protein CSVAGTGDQPQHF.

This clonotype was detected ten times or more. The genes are TRBV12-3 or TRBV12-4 and TRBJ2-3; D is unclear. This CDR3 spans 12 amino acids. Trimming removed 5 bases from V and 10 bases from J, with 13 bases in between. CDR3 DNA sequence: TGTGCCAGCAGTCCTCTAGGGTTTGCGCAGTATTTT. This encodes CASSPLGFAQYF.

This clonotype showed up many times. The chain carries TRBV24-1 and TRBJ2-1; TRBD1 might be the D (6 bases). V was clipped by 9 bases and J by 0 bases, with 11 bases between them. The CDR3 extends over 14 amino acids. CDR1 is KGHDR, CDR2 SFDVKD, per germline. CDR3 region: CATQQGSSYNEQFF. As DNA, the CDR3 is TGTGCCACCCAACAGGGCAGCTCCTACAATGAGCAGTTCTTC.